The T cell receptor (beta chain) under discussion was sequenced for a study of T-cell memory formation after mild COVID-19. Findings and caveats of the study: CD4+ contracting clones lay mainly in CM and EM, CD8+ ones in EMRA.

Comment on this clonotype: Its matching antigen is unknown.

The CDR3 has 14 amino acids. Trimming took 6 bases from V and 2 from J, leaving 10 bases between them. Germline CDR1 and CDR2: MDHEN and SYDVKM. TCRdb analysed the 5' RACE reads with MiXCR anew, one entry per CDR3 protein. In the table there are fewer than 60,000 distinct CDR3 sequences, roughly 25% of which are singletons. The sequence was collected from a man younger than 35 who had mild COVID-19 (a few samples of this study predate the infection). Cell type and time point are not known. Sequences were obtained from PBMCs or a T cell subset sorted from them (not recorded which). The chain is built from TRBV28 and TRBJ2-2; D is uncertain. Here the CDR3 reads CASRPDLNTGELFF. The CDR3 bases are TGTGCCAGCAGACCGGACCTCAACACCGGGGAGCTGTTTTTT.